The next 15 T cell receptor beta chains were all read from a single sample in a study of T cells after yellow fever vaccination. Each CDR3 protein gets one entry after TCRdb re-called the 5' RACE reads with MiXCR. The table shows about 230,000 distinct CDR3 sequences, with around 6.7% occurring only once. Sequences were derived from CD4+ T cells sorted from PBMCs, sampled on the day of the yellow fever booster vaccination. The origin of the receptors is a man aged 25-40 years who received the YFV17D yellow fever vaccine.

This clonotype was counted ten times or more. The gene calls are TRBV6-2 or TRBV6-3 and TRBJ2-3; D gene uncertain. This CDR3 contains 14 residues. V was shortened by 0 bases and J by 14 bases, with 18 bases between the two germline ends. Germline V gene lookup returns CDR1 MNHEY and CDR2 SVGEGT. Here the CDR3 reads CASSYSTNPFTPYF. For the CDR3, the DNA is TGTGCCAGCAGTTACTCCACGAATCCTTTTACTCCGTATTTT.

The CDR3 is CASSLQQKTGELFF. CDR3 nucleotide sequence: TGTGCCAGCAGTTTACAGCAAAAGACCGGGGAGCTGTTTTTT. The J gene is TRBJ2-2, the V gene TRBV12-3 or TRBV12-4; D is unclear. Trimming left V 2 bases short and J 5 bases short, with 9 bases between. The CDR3 spans 14 residues.

This clonotype was recorded at least ten times. The CDR3 nucleotides are TGCGCCAGCAGCCCCAACCCCCCCGCAGGGAACGAGTTCTTC. It translates to CASSPNPPAGNEFF. The chain joins TRBV5-1 to TRBJ2-1; possibly TRBD1 for D (5 bases). The CDR3 extends over 14 amino acids. Germline CDR1 reads SGHRS; CDR2 reads YFSETQ. With 4 bases removed from V and 14 bases from J, the gap between germline ends came to 22 bases.

This clonotype was counted at least ten times. The chain links TRBV28 to TRBJ1-1; TRBD1 is a possible D gene (5 bases). Germline CDR1 MDHEN, CDR2 SYDVKM. The CDR3 covers 13 residues. V was cut by 8 bases and J by 1 base, with 11 bases left in between. The CDR3 region has the DNA TGTGCCAGCGGGACTAGAGGGAACACTGAAGCTTTCTTT. This translates into CASGTRGNTEAFF.

This clonotype was counted between two and nine times. V and J are TRBV9 and TRBJ2-5, with D perhaps matching TRBD1 (5 bases). The CDR3 length is 14 residues. Germline lookup yields CDR1 SGDLS and CDR2 YYNGEE. Trimming took off 0 bases at V and 4 bases at J, with 10 bases between the two ends. This CDR3 is CASSVGQGRETQYF. DNA of the CDR3: TGTGCCAGCAGCGTAGGTCAGGGCCGAGAGACCCAGTACTTC. Full variable domain (rest looked up from reference TRBV9 and TRBJ2-5): DSGVTQTPKHLITATGQRVTLRCSPRSGDLSVYWYQQSLDQGLQFLIQYYNGEERAKGNILERFSAQQFPDLHSELNLSSLELGDSALYFCASSVGQGRETQYFGPGTRLLVL.

The table lists this clonotype with many counts. The rearrangement joins TRBV7-9 to TRBJ2-7; TRBD1 matches at 10 bases. Per the germline V gene, CDR1 is SEHNR and CDR2 is FQNEAQ (reference sequence). The CDR3 extends over 12 amino acids. J lost 5 bases, V lost 6 bases, and 1 base had no gene match. CDR3 in DNA: TGTGCCAGCAGTGGGACAGGGGACGAGCAGTACTTC. This encodes CASSGTGDEQYF.

This chain joins TRBV20-1 and TRBJ2-7; D is uncertain. CDR1 and CDR2 (germline): DFQATT, SNEGSKA (reference sequence). The CDR3 covers 12 residues. V dropped 3 bases and J dropped 1 base, with 7 bases sitting between them. CDR3 sequence reads: CSASGYSYEQYF. Here the CDR3 DNA reads TGCAGTGCTAGCGGCTATTCCTACGAGCAGTACTTC.

This clonotype turned up a few times. The chain employs TRBV30 and TRBJ2-7; 8 nucleotides agree with TRBD2. The length of the CDR3 is 13 residues. Germline CDR1 GTSNPN, CDR2 SVGIG (reference sequence). Trimming took 5 bases from V and 2 from J; bases not matched to a gene: 5. In DNA, the CDR3 is TGTGCCTGGGAAACTAGCGGTACCTACGAGCAGTACTTC. This gives the protein CAWETSGTYEQYF.

This chain links TRBV4-2 with TRBJ2-3, with D maybe TRBD2 (5 bases). In germline, CDR1 is LGHNA, CDR2 YNFKEQ. Between the trimmed V and J ends, which lost 0 bases and 1 base, there was a span of 8 bases. This CDR3 has 15 amino acids. CDR3 coding DNA: TGTGCCAGCAGCCAAGATGAACTAGGCACAGATACGCAGTATTTT. Residues: CASSQDELGTDTQYF.

A note on this clonotype: This may be a read error, as it is one base from a much larger clone. The chain employs TRBV20-1 and TRBJ2-1; the D is unclear. In germline, CDR1 is DFQATT, CDR2 SNEGSKA (reference sequence). This CDR3 is 15 amino acids long. The CDR3 DNA follows: TGCCGTGCTAGAGACCAGCTACACTCCTACAATGAGCAGTTCTTC. Encoded protein: CRARDQLHSYNEQFF.

This clonotype showed up just a few times. J is TRBJ2-5 and V is TRBV30, with D uncertain. Germline V gene sequence: CDR1 GTSNPN, CDR2 SVGIG (reference sequence). Trimming took off 2 bases at V and 3 bases at J, with 7 bases between the two ends. CDR3 length equals 12 residues. CDR3 residues: CAWSFRKETQYF. CDR3 DNA: TGTGCCTGGAGTTTCAGAAAAGAGACCCAGTACTTC.

The chain is built from TRBV4-1 and TRBJ1-4, with no clear D. The germline V and J ends were trimmed by 5 bases and 7 bases, with 17 bases remaining between them. This CDR3 contains 15 residues. Looked up from germline, CDR1 is MGHRA and CDR2 is YSYEKL. The CDR3 DNA reads as TGCGCCAGCAGCTCACGGGGAAAGCGCGGTGAAAAACTGTTTTTT. Translating it yields CASSSRGKRGEKLFF.

This clonotype was detected many times. The chain has TRBV7-2 and TRBJ2-7, with a tentative D call TRBD2 (5 bases). The CDR3 sequence is 14 residues long. V lost 5 bases to trimming and J lost 2 bases, with 13 bases between them. Germline V gene data show CDR1 as SGHTA and CDR2 as FQGNSA. For the CDR3, the DNA is TGTGCCAGCAGCCGCCCTTCCGGGGCCTACGAGCAGTACTTC. Protein product: CASSRPSGAYEQYF.

The rearrangement links TRBV27 to TRBJ2-7; 10 bases fit TRBD1. CDR3 length: 15 residues. Germline lookup yields CDR1 MNHEY and CDR2 SMNVEV (reference sequence). J lost 4 bases, V lost 6 bases, and 9 bases had no gene match. The CDR3 is CASRNRDRGRYEQYF. In nucleotides, the CDR3 is TGTGCCAGCAGAAACCGGGACAGGGGTCGGTACGAGCAGTACTTC.

Remarks on this clonotype: It is likely a read error, because the conserved phenylalanine at the end of the CDR3 is missing. The rearrangement joins TRBV2 to TRBJ2-2, with D perhaps TRBD1 or TRBD2 (5 bases each). The V and J ends lost 2 bases and 4 bases respectively, with 11 bases between them. Germline CDR1 reads SNHLY; CDR2 reads FYNNEI. The CDR3 runs 15 residues. For the CDR3, the DNA is TGTGCCAGCAGTGAATTTGGGGCGGGCACCGGGGAGCTGTTTTAT. Translating gives CASSEFGAGTGELFY.